The 29 T cell receptor beta chains below were found in one sample sequenced in a study of T cells in Graves' hyperthyroidism and ophthalmopathy. Using RNA transcripts as the source, TCR beta CDR3 regions were amplified. First-round RT-PCR of the TCR CDR3 relied on the HTBI primer set. From the multiplex PCR reads, TCRdb called clonotypes with MiXCR, one entry per CDR3 protein. The sample includes 500,000 to 650,000 distinct CDR3 sequences, roughly 15% of them seen just once. The specimen was blood. The receptor set was obtained from a woman younger than 35 with Graves' ophthalmopathy.

This clonotype has at least ten counts. J is TRBJ1-4 and V is TRBV7-2; D is perhaps TRBD1 (6 bases). The germline V gene has CDR1 SGHTA and CDR2 FQGNSA. Trimming shortened V by 5 bases and J by 7 bases, and 20 bases separated the two germline ends. The CDR3 spans 16 residues. This CDR3 is CASSLRGAGIVEKLFF. The DNA for the CDR3 is TGTGCCAGCAGCCTAAGGGGGGCGGGGATAGTTGAAAAACTGTTTTTT.

The rearrangement joins TRBV20-1 to TRBJ1-5; tentatively, D is TRBD1 (6 bases). V shed 1 base and J shed 1 base, with 14 bases lying between them. CDR3 length equals 16 residues. The V gene's germline CDR1 is DFQATT and CDR2 SNEGSKA (reference sequence). The CDR3 region has the DNA TGCAGTGCTAGAGGGGCAGGGGCTATGAGCAATCAGCCCCAGCATTTT. Translation gives CSARGAGAMSNQPQHF.

V usage is TRBV6-5 and J usage is TRBJ2-2; D may be TRBD1 or TRBD2 (6 bases each). CDR1 and CDR2 (germline): MNHEY, SVGAGI. This CDR3 spans 16 amino acids. The V and J ends lost 7 bases and 6 bases respectively, with 21 bases between them. The CDR3 nucleotides read TGTGCCAGCATTACGGGGGCGGCCGAGGTCGCCGGGGAGCTGTTTTTT. This sequence encodes CASITGAAEVAGELFF.

This clonotype was recorded many times. This chain links TRBV11-3 with TRBJ2-2; D ambiguous. V lost 1 base, J lost 5 bases, and 5 bases lay in between. CDR1 is SGHNT and CDR2 is YENEEA in the germline V gene. The CDR3 extends over 13 amino acids. The CDR3: CASSLVWTGELFF. CDR3 sequence (DNA): TGTGCCAGCAGCTTAGTGTGGACCGGGGAGCTGTTTTTT.

This chain uses TRBV20-1 with TRBJ1-2, with 7 nucleotides matching TRBD1. The CDR3 is 14 residues long. CDR1 and CDR2 from the germline V gene are DFQATT and SNEGSKA (reference sequence). The junction had 15 bases not matched to a gene; V was cut back by 6 bases and J by 8 bases. CDR3 in DNA: TGCAGTGCCCCGGGCGGGCCCGGGACAGACGGCTACACCTTC. Translation: CSAPGGPGTDGYTF.

This clonotype was seen more than once but under ten times. The chain combines TRBV6-2 or TRBV6-3 with TRBJ1-1; possible D gene TRBD1, 6 bases. V was shortened by 7 bases and J by 0 bases, with 18 bases between the two germline ends. The CDR3 covers 16 residues. Germline V CDR1 and CDR2: MNHEY, SVGEGT. CDR3 residues: CASTQPLTGLNTEAFF. The CDR3, as DNA: TGTGCCAGCACCCAGCCCCTGACAGGTCTGAACACTGAAGCTTTCTTT.

This clonotype was picked up many times. The chain has TRBV5-1 and TRBJ1-2; TRBD1 matches at 9 bases. The J segment lost 4 bases and the V segment lost 4 bases, leaving 5 bases of the junction unmatched. Germline lookup yields CDR1 SGHRS and CDR2 YFSETQ. This CDR3 contains 14 residues. DNA of the CDR3: TGCGCCAGCAGCCCGGGGACAGGGACCTATGGCTACACCTTC. Protein: CASSPGTGTYGYTF.

This clonotype was seen ten or more times. V and J are TRBV11-2 and TRBJ2-2; D perhaps matches TRBD1 (6 bases). The CDR3 totals 15 residues. Germline CDR1 and CDR2: SGHAT and FQNNGV. Trimming stripped 1 base from V and 1 base from J, with 7 bases between. The CDR3 loop reads CASSLGTENTGELFF. The CDR3 DNA reads TGTGCCAGCAGCTTAGGGACAGAGAACACCGGGGAGCTGTTTTTT. The full variable domain, its missing parts supplied by reference TRBV11-2 and TRBJ2-2, is EAGVAQSPRYKIIEKRQSVAFWCNPISGHATLYWYQQILGQGPKLLIQFQNNGVVDDSQLPKDRFSAERLKGVDSTLKIQPAKLEDSAVYLCASSLGTENTGELFFGEGSRLTVL.

This clonotype turned up a few times. The rearrangement links TRBV5-6 to TRBJ1-1, with D perhaps TRBD1 (5 bases). Germline V gene sequence: CDR1 SGHDT, CDR2 YYEEEE. This CDR3 has 15 amino acids. V was cut by 1 base and J by 0 bases, with 10 bases left in between. As DNA, the CDR3 is TGTGCCAGCAGCTTGCAGGCAGGGATGAACACTGAAGCTTTCTTT. Encoded protein: CASSLQAGMNTEAFF.

V is TRBV19 and J is TRBJ1-2; D might be TRBD1 (5 bases). Germline loops: CDR1 LNHDA, CDR2 SQIVND (reference sequence). Between the trimmed V and J ends, which lost 3 bases and 7 bases, there was a span of 12 bases. This CDR3 spans 13 amino acids. CDR3 sequence reads: CASSMGVAAGYTF. CDR3 DNA sequence: TGTGCCAGTAGTATGGGGGTGGCAGCTGGCTACACCTTC.

The chain joins TRBV12-3 or TRBV12-4 to TRBJ2-5, with D perhaps matching TRBD2 (7 bases). This CDR3 is 13 amino acids long. Trimming cost V 4 bases and J 5 bases, with 11 bases left between them. The CDR3 DNA reads as TGTGCCAGCAGTTGGGAGGGGGGGGAGACCCAGTACTTC. As protein: CASSWEGGETQYF.

This clonotype has just a few counts. The rearrangement uses TRBV7-3 and TRBJ2-3; D gene ambiguous. V was pared by 5 bases and J by 0 bases, with 12 bases between. This CDR3 has 15 amino acids. The germline V gene has CDR1 SGHTA and CDR2 FQGTGA. The CDR3 loop is CASSPTLESTDTQYF. In nucleotides, the CDR3 is TGTGCCAGCAGCCCAACCCTGGAGAGCACAGATACGCAGTATTTT.

This clonotype occurred many times. The V call is TRBV12-3 or TRBV12-4, the J call TRBJ2-1; 12 nucleotides match TRBD2. CDR3 size: 17 residues. Trimming took 0 bases from V and 7 from J; bases not matched to a gene: 7. In DNA form, the CDR3 reads TGTGCCAGCAGTTTAGCGCGTCTAGCGGGAGGGAGGAATGAGCAGTTCTTC. Its protein is CASSLARLAGGRNEQFF.

This chain links TRBV6-1 with TRBJ2-2, with D maybe TRBD1 (6 bases). V lost 6 bases and J lost 4, with 18 bases in between. CDR1 MNHNS and CDR2 SASEGT come from the germline V gene. The CDR3 loop spans 16 amino acids. The CDR3 DNA reads as TGTGCCAGCAGAAGGGGGACATTCCAACCCACCGGGGAGCTGTTTTTT. This sequence encodes CASRRGTFQPTGELFF.

V and J are TRBV15 and TRBJ2-7, with 9 bases that match TRBD2. V shed 2 bases and J 0 bases; nucleotides not matched to a gene: 2. Per the germline V gene, CDR1 is LNHNV and CDR2 is YYDKDF (reference sequence). The CDR3 extends over 15 amino acids. The CDR3 spells CATSRSSGSSYEQYF. The DNA of the CDR3 is TGTGCCACCAGCAGAAGTAGCGGGAGCTCCTACGAGCAGTACTTC.

This clonotype was counted at least ten times. The genes are TRBV28 and TRBJ2-3, with a tentative D call TRBD1 (6 bases). Trimming pared 7 bases from V and 0 bases from J, leaving 14 bases between. The germline V gene has CDR1 MDHEN and CDR2 SYDVKM. This CDR3 spans 15 amino acids. The CDR3 protein is CASIRQATSTDTQYF. The DNA of the CDR3 is TGTGCCAGCATCCGACAGGCCACTAGCACAGATACGCAGTATTTT.

Ten or more counts support this clonotype. The gene calls are TRBV3-1 and TRBJ1-5, with unresolved D. The germline CDR1 and CDR2 sequences are LGHDT and YNNKEL (reference sequence). Trimming shortened V by 0 bases and J by 4 bases, and 13 bases separated the two germline ends. The CDR3 has 16 amino acids. The CDR3 here is CASSQDQAGLNQPQHF. The DNA for the CDR3 is TGTGCCAGCAGCCAAGATCAGGCAGGACTTAATCAGCCCCAGCATTTT.

The chain recombines TRBV20-1 with TRBJ1-5; D remains ambiguous. V lost 5 bases and J lost 0, with 8 bases in between. In germline, CDR1 is DFQATT, CDR2 SNEGSKA (reference sequence). The CDR3 runs to 13 residues. CDR3 protein: CSAHPSSNQPQHF. In nucleotides, the CDR3 is TGCAGTGCTCACCCATCTAGCAATCAGCCCCAGCATTTT.

This clonotype occurred many times. The V call is TRBV27, the J call TRBJ2-3, with 11 nucleotides matching TRBD2. This CDR3 is 17 amino acids long. Losses at the gene ends were 3 bases for V and 0 bases for J; bases not matched to a gene: 5. The germline gives CDR1 MNHEY, CDR2 SMNVEV (reference sequence). CDR3 in amino acids: CASSFWTSGLSTDTQYF. The CDR3 coding sequence is TGTGCCAGCAGTTTCTGGACTAGCGGGCTGAGCACAGATACGCAGTATTTT.

The chain carries TRBV20-1 and TRBJ1-1; D unclear. CDR3 length: 12 amino acids. Trimming removed 5 bases at V and 1 base at J, with 8 bases between. Germline V gene data show CDR1 as DFQATT and CDR2 as SNEGSKA (reference sequence). CDR3 region: CSAATPNTEAFF. The CDR3 DNA sequence: TGCAGTGCTGCCACACCGAACACTGAAGCTTTCTTT.

The rearrangement links TRBV10-2 to TRBJ1-1; D not certain. CDR1 WSHSY and CDR2 SAAADI come from the germline V gene. This CDR3 has 11 amino acids. Trimming removed 7 bases from V and 5 bases from J, with 8 bases in between. The CDR3 region has the DNA TGCGCCAGCATGTTACGGACTGAAGCTTTCTTT. Its protein product is CASMLRTEAFF.

The table lists this clonotype with a few counts. J is TRBJ2-7 and V is TRBV6-1, with 8 bases matching TRBD1. V lost 5 bases to trimming and J lost 7 bases; unmatched junction nucleotides: 10. This CDR3 contains 14 residues. Germline CDR1 is MNHNS and CDR2 is SASEGT. This CDR3 reads CASSIDRGPREQYF. The CDR3 DNA is TGTGCCAGCAGTATAGACAGGGGACCTAGGGAGCAGTACTTC.

The rearrangement uses TRBV3-1 and TRBJ2-5, with 8 nucleotides matching TRBD1. The V gene end was trimmed by 6 bases and the J gene end by 4 bases; junction bases not matched to a gene: 16. CDR1 is LGHDT, CDR2 YNNKEL, per germline (reference sequence). The CDR3 runs to 17 residues. The CDR3 here is CASSSGLGRGQGETQYF. CDR3 DNA: TGTGCCAGCAGTTCCGGCCTTGGCAGGGGGCAAGGAGAGACCCAGTACTTC.

This clonotype was detected only a few times. This chain's CDR3 is CASSQAIWFQAFF. CDR3 DNA sequence: TGTGCCAGCAGCCAGGCCATTTGGTTCCAAGCTTTCTTT. The chain recombines TRBV7-6 with TRBJ1-1, with no clear D. Trimming left V 5 bases short and J 9 bases short, with 16 bases between. The germline V gene has CDR1 SGHVS and CDR2 FNYEAQ. The CDR3 totals 13 residues.

On this clonotype itself: A single base separates this from a much larger clone, so it may be a read error. J is TRBJ2-1 and V is TRBV27, with no clear D. CDR1 and CDR2 (germline): MNHEY, SMNVEV (reference sequence). The CDR3 totals 14 residues. CDR3 nucleotides: TGTGCCGGCAGTTTGAGCAGCTCCTACAATGAGCAGTTCTTC. Translating gives CAGSLSSSYNEQFF.

The rearrangement uses TRBV4-1 and TRBJ1-1; tentatively, D is TRBD1 (6 bases). Germline CDR1 MGHRA, CDR2 YSYEKL. CDR3 length: 17 residues. The germline V and J ends were trimmed by 5 bases and 0 bases, with 19 bases remaining between them. CDR3 in amino acids: CASSNLRDGDMNTEAFF. The CDR3 DNA reads TGCGCCAGCAGCAATCTCAGGGACGGGGACATGAACACTGAAGCTTTCTTT.

The chain combines TRBV20-1 with TRBJ1-1; unclear D gene. The CDR3 spans 14 residues. Germline-derived CDR1 and CDR2 are DFQATT and SNEGSKA (reference sequence). With 3 bases removed from V and 5 bases from J, the gap between germline ends came to 16 bases. As DNA, the CDR3 is TGCAGTGCTAGTATCGGGAGTCTGGGGACTGAAGCTTTCTTT. Amino acids: CSASIGSLGTEAFF.

The genes are TRBV12-3 or TRBV12-4 and TRBJ2-1; 7 bases are a match to TRBD1. This CDR3 region has 14 residues. The V and J ends lost 4 bases and 9 bases, in that order; junction bases with no gene match: 9. The CDR3 region is CASSSLDREAEQFF. The DNA of the CDR3 is TGTGCCAGCAGTTCACTTGACAGGGAAGCTGAGCAGTTCTTC.

This clonotype was seen a handful of times. V usage is TRBV12-3 or TRBV12-4 and J usage is TRBJ1-2; D is unresolved. V was cut by 8 bases and J by 4 bases, with 14 bases left in between. CDR3 length: 13 amino acids. CDR3 bases: TGTGCCAGCTGGAACGCAGAGCTCTATGGCTACACCTTC. It is translated as CASWNAELYGYTF.